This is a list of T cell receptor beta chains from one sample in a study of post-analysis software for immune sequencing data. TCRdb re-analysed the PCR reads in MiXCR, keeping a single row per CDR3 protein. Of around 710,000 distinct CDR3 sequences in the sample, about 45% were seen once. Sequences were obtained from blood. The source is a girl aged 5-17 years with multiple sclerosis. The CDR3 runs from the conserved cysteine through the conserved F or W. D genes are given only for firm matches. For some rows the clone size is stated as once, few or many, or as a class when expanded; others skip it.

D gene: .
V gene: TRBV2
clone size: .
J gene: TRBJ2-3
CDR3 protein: CASSETGRTTDTQYF
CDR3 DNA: TGTGCCAGCAGTGAAACAGGAAGGACCACAGATACGCAGTATTTT

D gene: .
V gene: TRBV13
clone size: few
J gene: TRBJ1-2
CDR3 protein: CASSAGQYGYTF
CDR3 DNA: TGTGCCAGCAGCGCAGGGCAGTATGGCTACACCTTC

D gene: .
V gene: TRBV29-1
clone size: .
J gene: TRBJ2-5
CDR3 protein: CSVEGNREGQYF
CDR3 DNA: TGCAGCGTTGAGGGAAACAGGGAAGGGCAGTACTTC

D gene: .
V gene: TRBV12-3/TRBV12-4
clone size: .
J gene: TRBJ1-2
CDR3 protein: CASSLRPGGSNYGYTF
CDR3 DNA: TGTGCCAGCAGTTTACGTCCAGGCGGGTCGAACTATGGCTACACCTTC

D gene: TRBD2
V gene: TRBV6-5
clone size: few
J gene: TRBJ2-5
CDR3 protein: CASSSLGLAGTQYF
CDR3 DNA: TGTGCCAGCAGTTCTCTGGGACTAGCGGGAACCCAGTACTTC

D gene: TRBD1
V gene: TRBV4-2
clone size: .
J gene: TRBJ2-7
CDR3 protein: CASSQEGYGTGDPEQYF
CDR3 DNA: TGTGCCAGCAGCCAAGAGGGTTACGGGACAGGGGACCCCGAGCAGTACTTC

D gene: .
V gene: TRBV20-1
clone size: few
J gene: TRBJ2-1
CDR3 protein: CSARVGAIRANEQFF
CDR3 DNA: TGCAGTGCTAGAGTAGGGGCGATCAGGGCCAATGAGCAGTTCTTC

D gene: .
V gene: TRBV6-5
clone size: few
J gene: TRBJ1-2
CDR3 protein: CASKSIPGVEGYTF
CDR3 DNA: TGTGCCAGCAAATCAATTCCAGGGGTTGAGGGCTACACCTTC

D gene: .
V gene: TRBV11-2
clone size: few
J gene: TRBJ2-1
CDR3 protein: CASSLDPGVGYEQFF
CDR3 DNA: TGTGCCAGCAGCTTAGATCCGGGAGTTGGCTATGAGCAGTTCTTC

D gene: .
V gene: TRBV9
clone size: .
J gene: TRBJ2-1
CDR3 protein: CASSVSGARDEQFF
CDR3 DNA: TGTGCCAGCAGCGTTTCCGGGGCCAGGGATGAGCAGTTCTTC

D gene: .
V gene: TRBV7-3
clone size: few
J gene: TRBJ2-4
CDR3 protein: CASVPPHRGLAKNIQYF
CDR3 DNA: TGTGCCAGCGTCCCCCCGCACAGGGGACTAGCCAAAAACATTCAGTACTTC

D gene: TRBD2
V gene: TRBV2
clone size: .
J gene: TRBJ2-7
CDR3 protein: CASSKRGLAGEQYF
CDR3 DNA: TGTGCCAGCAGTAAGAGAGGACTAGCGGGAGAGCAGTACTTC

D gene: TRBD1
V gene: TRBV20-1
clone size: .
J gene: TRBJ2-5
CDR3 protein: CSAPDRVIQETQYF
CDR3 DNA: TGCAGTGCTCCCGACAGGGTCATCCAAGAGACCCAGTACTTC

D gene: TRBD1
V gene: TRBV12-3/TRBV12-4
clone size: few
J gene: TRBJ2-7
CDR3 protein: CASSTGPGGEQYF
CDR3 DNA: TGTGCCAGCTCCACTGGCCCAGGGGGCGAGCAGTACTTC

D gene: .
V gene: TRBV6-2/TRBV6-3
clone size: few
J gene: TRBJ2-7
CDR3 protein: CASSYEEGTYEQYF
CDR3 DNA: TGTGCCAGCAGTTATGAGGAGGGCACCTACGAGCAGTACTTC

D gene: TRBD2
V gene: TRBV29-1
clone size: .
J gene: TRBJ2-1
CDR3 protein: CSVEGTSGLLYNEQFF
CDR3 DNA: TGCAGCGTTGAAGGGACTAGCGGACTTTTATACAATGAGCAGTTCTTC

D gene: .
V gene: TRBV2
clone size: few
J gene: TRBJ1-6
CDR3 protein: CASSEQGQASPLHF
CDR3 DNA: TGTGCCAGCAGTGAACAAGGGCAGGCTTCACCCCTCCACTTT

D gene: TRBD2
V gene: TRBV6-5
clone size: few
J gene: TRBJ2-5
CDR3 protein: CASTPSSGGVPETQYF
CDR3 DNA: TGTGCCAGCACCCCGTCTAGCGGGGGAGTCCCAGAGACCCAGTACTTC

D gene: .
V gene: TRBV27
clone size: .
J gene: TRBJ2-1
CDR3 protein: CASSLGSPEYNEQFF
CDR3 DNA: TGTGCCAGCAGTTTGGGGTCCCCAGAGTACAATGAGCAGTTCTTC

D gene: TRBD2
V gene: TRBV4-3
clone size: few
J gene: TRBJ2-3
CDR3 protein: CASSQDSTSGRIDTQYF
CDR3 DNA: TGCGCCAGCAGCCAAGATAGCACTAGCGGGAGGATAGATACGCAGTATTTT

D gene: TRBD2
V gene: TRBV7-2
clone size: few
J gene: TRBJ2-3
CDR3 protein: CASSLVPHVLAGDGDTQYF
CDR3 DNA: TGTGCCAGCAGCTTAGTCCCGCACGTGCTAGCGGGAGATGGAGATACGCAGTATTTT

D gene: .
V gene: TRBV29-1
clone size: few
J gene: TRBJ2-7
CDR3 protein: CSVPHRVASYEQYF
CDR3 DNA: TGCAGCGTCCCGCACAGGGTTGCCTCCTACGAGCAGTACTTC

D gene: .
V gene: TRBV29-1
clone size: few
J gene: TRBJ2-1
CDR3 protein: CSTRRAATSYNEQFF
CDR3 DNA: TGCAGCACACGTCGCGCCGCCACCTCCTACAATGAGCAGTTCTTC

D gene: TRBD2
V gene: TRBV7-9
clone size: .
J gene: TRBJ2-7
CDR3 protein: CASSPGTIEQYF
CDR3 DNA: TGTGCCAGCAGCCCCGGGACTATCGAGCAGTACTTC

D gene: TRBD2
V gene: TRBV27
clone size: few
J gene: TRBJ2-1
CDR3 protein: CASSSTSGPNNEQFF
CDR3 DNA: TGTGCCAGCAGTTCAACTAGCGGGCCGAACAATGAGCAGTTCTTC

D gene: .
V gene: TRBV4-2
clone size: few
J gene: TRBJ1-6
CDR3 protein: CASSQDPGATYNSPLHF
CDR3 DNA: TGTGCCAGCAGCCAAGATCCGGGGGCCACCTATAATTCACCCCTCCACTTT

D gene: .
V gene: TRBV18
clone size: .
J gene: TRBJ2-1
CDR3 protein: CASSPGKQADNEQFF
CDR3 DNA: TGTGCCAGCTCACCAGGAAAACAGGCGGACAATGAGCAGTTCTTC

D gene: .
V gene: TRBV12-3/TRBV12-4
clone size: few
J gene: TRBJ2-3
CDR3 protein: CASTLVGSSTDTQYF
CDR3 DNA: TGTGCCAGCACTCTGGTGGGGTCTAGCACAGATACGCAGTATTTT

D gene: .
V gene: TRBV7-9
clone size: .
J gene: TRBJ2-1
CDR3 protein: CASSDRPGPNEQFF
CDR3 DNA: TGTGCCAGCAGCGACCGCCCCGGACCGAATGAGCAGTTCTTC

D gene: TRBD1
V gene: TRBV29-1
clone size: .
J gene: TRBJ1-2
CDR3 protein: CSVDQTGGLEDYGYTF
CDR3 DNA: TGCAGCGTTGATCAAACAGGGGGCCTTGAAGACTATGGCTACACCTTC

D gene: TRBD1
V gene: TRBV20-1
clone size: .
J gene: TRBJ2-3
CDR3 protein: CSARVRAGQGWTADTQYF
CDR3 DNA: TGCAGTGCTAGAGTACGGGCCGGACAGGGATGGACCGCAGATACGCAGTATTTT

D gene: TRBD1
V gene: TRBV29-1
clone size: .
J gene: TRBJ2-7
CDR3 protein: CSVGRQGTGNEQYF
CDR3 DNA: TGCAGCGTTGGCCGACAGGGGACGGGGAACGAGCAGTACTTC

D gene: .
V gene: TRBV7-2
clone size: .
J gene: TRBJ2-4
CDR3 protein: CASSPRTDSLQYF
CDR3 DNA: TGTGCCAGCAGCCCTCGGACGGATTCGTTGCAGTACTTC

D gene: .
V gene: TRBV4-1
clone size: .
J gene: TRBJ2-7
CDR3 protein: CASSQADRFGSYEQYF
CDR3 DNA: TGCGCCAGCAGCCAGGCTGACCGCTTCGGGAGCTACGAGCAGTACTTC